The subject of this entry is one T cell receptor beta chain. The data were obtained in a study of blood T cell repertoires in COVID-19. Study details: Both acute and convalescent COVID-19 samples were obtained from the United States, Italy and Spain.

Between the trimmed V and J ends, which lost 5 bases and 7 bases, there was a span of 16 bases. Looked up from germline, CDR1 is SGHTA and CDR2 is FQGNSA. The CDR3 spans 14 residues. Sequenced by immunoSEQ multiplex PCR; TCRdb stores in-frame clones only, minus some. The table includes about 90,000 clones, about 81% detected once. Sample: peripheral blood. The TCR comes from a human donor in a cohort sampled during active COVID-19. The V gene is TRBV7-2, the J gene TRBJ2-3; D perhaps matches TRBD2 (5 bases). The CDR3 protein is CASSPPGIRNTQYF. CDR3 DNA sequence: TGTGCCAGCAGCCCACCCGGGATCCGAAATACGCAGTATTTT.